Following are 27 T cell receptor beta chains from one sample sequenced in a study of cytomegalovirus exposure and HLA in healthy donors. Vbeta (60) and Jbeta (13) primers were used in the PCR. Profiling relied on immunoSEQ multiplex PCR, and the TCRdb table lists in-frame clones only, not all of them. Altogether more than 110,000 clones are present, roughly 75% being singletons, with the ten largest covering approximately 2%. Input material: PBMCs. The origin of the receptors is a man under 40 in good health and CMV-seronegative.

This clone was seen once. This chain joins TRBV5-1 and TRBJ2-3; TRBD2 aligns across 11 bases. The CDR3 covers 17 residues. V shed 3 bases, J shed 2 bases, and the junction held 8 bases outside the gene matches. From germline, CDR1 is SGHRS and CDR2 YFSETQ. The CDR3 nucleotides are TGCGCCAGCAGCTGGCGTGGGACTAGCGGTACCACAGATACGCAGTATTTT. Translation gives CASSWRGTSGTTDTQYF.

The chain employs TRBV7-8 and TRBJ1-2, with D maybe TRBD1 (5 bases). V was pared by 1 base and J by 3 bases, with 18 bases between. The CDR3 runs 17 residues. Germline V gene sequence: CDR1 SGHVS, CDR2 FQNEAQ. This CDR3 reads CASSLGGGLVIDYGYTF. CDR3 nucleotide sequence: TGTGCCAGCAGCTTAGGGGGGGGATTGGTTATCGACTATGGCTACACCTTC.

This chain connects TRBV7-8 to TRBJ1-6; D uncertain. The CDR3 extends over 14 amino acids. Per germline, CDR1 SGHVS and CDR2 FQNEAQ. Trimming removed 7 bases from V and 12 bases from J, with 19 bases in between. For the CDR3, the DNA is TGTGCCAGCAACGTCGGGGTGGGCCTCGGACCCCTCCACTTT. Protein sequence: CASNVGVGLGPLHF.

This rearrangement joins TRBV6-1 to TRBJ1-5, with D tentatively TRBD1 (5 bases). There are 15 residues in the CDR3. The germline gives CDR1 MNHNS, CDR2 SASEGT. The ends were cut back, 2 bases at V and 8 bases at J, with 16 bases in the middle. The CDR3 loop reads CASSERRPGGEPQHF. The CDR3 region has the DNA TGTGCCAGCAGTGAACGAAGGCCCGGGGGAGAGCCCCAGCATTTT.

The chain has TRBV28 and TRBJ1-1, with 8 bases matching TRBD1. Germline V CDR1 and CDR2: MDHEN, SYDVKM. The ends lost 2 bases at V and 1 base at J; junction bases unmatched: 3. CDR3 length: 15 residues. The CDR3 region has the DNA TGTGCCAGCAGTTTAGACAGGGGAGGGAACACTGAAGCTTTCTTT. Translation: CASSLDRGGNTEAFF.

This chain uses TRBV20-1 with TRBJ2-7; no firm D call. This CDR3 has 10 residues. Germline CDR1 and CDR2: DFQATT and SNEGSKA (reference sequence). Trimming shortened V by 5 bases and J by 2 bases, and 4 bases separated the two germline ends. CDR3 protein: CSAATYEQYF. As DNA, the CDR3 is TGCAGTGCTGCGACCTACGAGCAGTACTTC.

The chain carries TRBV18 and TRBJ2-7; unclear D gene. Trimming removed 6 bases from V and 0 bases from J, with 9 bases in between. The CDR3 covers 13 residues. In germline, CDR1 is KGHSH, CDR2 LQKENI. The CDR3 bases are TGTGCCAGCTCGTCGGTGAGCTCCTACGAGCAGTACTTC. This gives the protein CASSSVSSYEQYF.

This chain connects TRBV6-1 to TRBJ2-7; tentatively, D is TRBD2 (6 bases). The germline V and J ends were trimmed by 7 bases and 4 bases, with 17 bases remaining between them. This CDR3 spans 14 amino acids. Germline V gene sequence: CDR1 MNHNS, CDR2 SASEGT. This CDR3 reads CASTRLPGAYEQYF. Written as DNA, the CDR3 is TGTGCCAGCACCCGTCTTCCGGGAGCTTACGAGCAGTACTTC.

The chain recombines TRBV5-1 with TRBJ2-1, with 8 bases matching TRBD2. The V segment lost 7 bases and the J segment 0 bases; nucleotides outside the gene matches: 3. This CDR3 contains 14 residues. Germline values: CDR1 SGHRS, CDR2 YFSETQ. DNA of the CDR3: TGCGCCAGCCCAGCGGGGGTCTCCTACAATGAGCAGTTCTTC. Translated, it gives CASPAGVSYNEQFF.

The J gene is TRBJ2-5, the V gene TRBV7-2, with D maybe TRBD1 (5 bases). The CDR3 consists of 13 residues. V dropped 5 bases and J dropped 3 bases, with 10 bases sitting between them. Germline loops: CDR1 SGHTA, CDR2 FQGNSA. CDR3 sequence reads: CASSPSGKETQYF. For the CDR3, the DNA is TGTGCCAGCAGCCCTTCAGGGAAAGAGACCCAGTACTTC.

This chain connects TRBV7-6 to TRBJ2-3, with a weak D call TRBD2 (6 bases). Trimming took 1 base from V and 4 from J, leaving 15 bases between them. The CDR3 covers 16 residues. The germline gives CDR1 SGHVS, CDR2 FNYEAQ. CDR3: CASSLGGRGGPDTQYF. The CDR3, as DNA: TGTGCCAGCAGCTTAGGAGGGCGGGGTGGGCCAGATACGCAGTATTTT.

This chain links TRBV5-1 with TRBJ1-2, with TRBD1 as a possible D gene (5 bases). The CDR3 is 13 residues long. Trimming left V 3 bases short and J 6 bases short, with 12 bases between. Germline V gives CDR1 SGHRS, CDR2 YFSETQ. The CDR3 region is CASSYQGLDGYTF. The CDR3 DNA reads as TGCGCCAGCAGCTACCAGGGTTTGGATGGCTACACCTTC.

This clone was observed once. The chain uses TRBV7-6 and TRBJ1-5; D unclear. This CDR3 is 16 amino acids long. Germline CDR1 is SGHVS and CDR2 is FNYEAQ. V shed 4 bases and J shed 5 bases, with 18 bases lying between them. CDR3 protein: CASSSGVGSSYQPQHF. The CDR3 bases are TGTGCCAGCAGCTCCGGAGTCGGGAGTTCGTATCAGCCCCAGCATTTT.

CDR3 loop: CASSVQRGGTETQYF. The CDR3 DNA follows: TGTGCCAGCAGCGTGCAGCGGGGGGGTACAGAGACCCAGTACTTC. V gene TRBV9 combines with J gene TRBJ2-5, with TRBD2 matching over 10 bases. V lost 2 bases and J lost 4; bases outside the gene matches: 5. The CDR3 spans 15 residues. Germline lookup yields CDR1 SGDLS and CDR2 YYNGEE.

This chain joins TRBV18 and TRBJ1-2; unclear D gene. Trimming shortened V by 4 bases and J by 1 base, and 7 bases separated the two germline ends. Germline values: CDR1 KGHSH, CDR2 LQKENI. The CDR3 has 13 amino acids. The CDR3 bases are TGTGCCAGCTCACAGGGAGTTAACTATGGCTACACCTTC. This translates into CASSQGVNYGYTF.

The gene calls are TRBV13 and TRBJ2-7; 9 positions agree with TRBD1. V shed 4 bases and J 3 bases; nucleotides not matched to a gene: 7. The germline CDR1 and CDR2 sequences are PRHDT and FYEKMQ (reference sequence). The CDR3 extends over 15 amino acids. The CDR3 loop reads CASSSTGTGSYEQYF. The CDR3 coding sequence is TGTGCCAGCAGCTCGACCGGGACAGGGAGCTACGAGCAGTACTTC.

The chain couples TRBV5-1 to TRBJ2-1; no definite D call. The CDR3 totals 13 residues. CDR1 and CDR2 from the germline V gene are SGHRS and YFSETQ. The V gene lost 0 bases and the J gene lost 3 bases, with 4 bases spanning the gap. For the CDR3, the DNA is TGCGCCAGCAGCTTGGGACTCTACAATGAGCAGTTCTTC. It encodes CASSLGLYNEQFF.

The chain couples TRBV6-5 to TRBJ2-1; 10 bases map to TRBD1. From germline, CDR1 is MNHEY and CDR2 SVGAGI. V gave up 2 bases and J gave up 6 bases; unmatched junction bases: 4. The CDR3 loop spans 15 amino acids. CDR3: CASSYTGTGVNEQFF. CDR3 DNA: TGTGCCAGCAGTTACACCGGGACAGGGGTCAATGAGCAGTTCTTC.

The chain is built from TRBV28 and TRBJ1-2; weak D call: TRBD1 (5 bases). The germline CDR1 and CDR2 sequences are MDHEN and SYDVKM. There are 14 residues in the CDR3. With 7 bases removed from V and 3 bases from J, the gap between germline ends came to 15 bases. This chain's CDR3 is CASTSGRGDYGYTF. CDR3 nucleotides: TGTGCCAGCACCTCGGGGAGGGGAGACTATGGCTACACCTTC.

The V gene is TRBV28, the J gene TRBJ1-5, with 10 bases matching TRBD1. J gave up 0 bases and V 2 bases, and 10 bases lay outside the gene matches. This CDR3 has 19 amino acids. CDR1 MDHEN and CDR2 SYDVKM come from the germline V gene. The CDR3 nucleotides are TGTGCCAGCAGTTTACCGACAGGGGGCGCGGGTTATAGCAATCAGCCCCAGCATTTT. Residues: CASSLPTGGAGYSNQPQHF. Full variable domain (remainder filled in from reference TRBV28 and TRBJ1-5): DVKVTQSSRYLVKRTGEKVFLECVQDMDHENMFWYRQDPGLGLRLIYFSYDVKMKEKGDIPEGYSVSREKKERFSLILESASTNQTSMYLCASSLPTGGAGYSNQPQHFGDGTRLSIL.

Only one count was recorded for this clone. The gene calls are TRBV2 and TRBJ1-1; D not resolved. V was pared by 1 base and J by 4 bases, with 10 bases between. The CDR3 sequence is 14 residues long. In germline, CDR1 is SNHLY, CDR2 FYNNEI. The CDR3 sequence is CASSEVLGGTEAFF. CDR3 coding DNA: TGTGCCAGCAGTGAAGTACTGGGAGGCACTGAAGCTTTCTTT.

V usage is TRBV15 and J usage is TRBJ2-7; 7 nucleotides line up with TRBD2. This CDR3 contains 17 residues. Germline V gene sequence: CDR1 LNHNV, CDR2 YYDKDF (reference sequence). The V segment lost 5 bases and the J segment 5 bases; nucleotides outside the gene matches: 18. Here the CDR3 DNA reads TGTGCCACCAGCGGAGGGATCGGGGGGTCTAGACCCAACGAGCAGTACTTC. Translating gives CATSGGIGGSRPNEQYF.

J is TRBJ2-7 and V is TRBV19; no firm D call. This CDR3 is built from 12 residues. The V and J ends lost 4 bases and 6 bases respectively, with 10 bases between them. CDR1 LNHDA and CDR2 SQIVND come from the germline V gene (reference sequence). The CDR3 DNA is TGTGCCAGTAGTACCCGTCAGGCCGAGCAGTACTTC. It translates to CASSTRQAEQYF.

The V call is TRBV18, the J call TRBJ2-7, with D hard to call. V was trimmed by 4 bases and J by 6 bases, leaving 19 bases between them. CDR1 is KGHSH, CDR2 LQKENI, per germline. CDR3 length: 15 residues. The CDR3 here is CASSQSAQPTVEQYF. CDR3 bases: TGTGCCAGCTCACAGAGCGCACAACCAACTGTCGAGCAGTACTTC. Full variable domain (outside the CDR3, taken from reference TRBV18 and TRBJ2-7): NAGVMQNPRHLVRRRGQEARLRCSPMKGHSHVYWYRQLPEEGLKFMVYLQKENIIDESGMPKERFSAEFPKEGPSILRIQQVVRGDSAAYFCASSQSAQPTVEQYFGPGTRLTVT.

The rearrangement uses TRBV20-1 and TRBJ1-5; D uncertain. V gave up 4 bases and J gave up 4 bases, with 5 bases separating them. The CDR3 sequence is 11 residues long. Germline CDR1 and CDR2: DFQATT and SNEGSKA (reference sequence). This CDR3 is CSATRNQPQHF. The CDR3 region has the DNA TGCAGTGCTACGAGGAATCAGCCCCAGCATTTT.

This chain connects TRBV6-1 to TRBJ2-3, with 16 bases that match TRBD2. This CDR3 spans 15 amino acids. Germline CDR1 and CDR2: MNHNS and SASEGT. V dropped 5 bases and J dropped 13; count of bases not matched to a gene: 9. For the CDR3, the DNA is TGTGCCAGCAGTCAGACGGGACTAGCGGGAGGGGGGGAGTATTTT. It yields the protein CASSQTGLAGGGEYF.

The CDR3 DNA reads TGTGCCTGGAGTGTTCCTAGCAGGTACAATGAGCAGTTCTTC. Protein: CAWSVPSRYNEQFF. V gene TRBV30 combines with J gene TRBJ2-1; TRBD2 might be the D (5 bases). With 0 bases removed from V and 4 bases from J, the gap between germline ends came to 10 bases. Germline V gives CDR1 GTSNPN, CDR2 SVGIG (reference sequence). The CDR3 sequence is 14 residues long. The complete variable domain, with remaining parts taken from reference TRBV30 and TRBJ2-1, reads SQTIHQWPATLVQPVGSPLSLECTVEGTSNPNLYWYRQAAGRGLQLLFYSVGIGQISSEVPQNLSASRPQDRQFILSSKKLLLSDSGFYLCAWSVPSRYNEQFFGPGTRLTVL.